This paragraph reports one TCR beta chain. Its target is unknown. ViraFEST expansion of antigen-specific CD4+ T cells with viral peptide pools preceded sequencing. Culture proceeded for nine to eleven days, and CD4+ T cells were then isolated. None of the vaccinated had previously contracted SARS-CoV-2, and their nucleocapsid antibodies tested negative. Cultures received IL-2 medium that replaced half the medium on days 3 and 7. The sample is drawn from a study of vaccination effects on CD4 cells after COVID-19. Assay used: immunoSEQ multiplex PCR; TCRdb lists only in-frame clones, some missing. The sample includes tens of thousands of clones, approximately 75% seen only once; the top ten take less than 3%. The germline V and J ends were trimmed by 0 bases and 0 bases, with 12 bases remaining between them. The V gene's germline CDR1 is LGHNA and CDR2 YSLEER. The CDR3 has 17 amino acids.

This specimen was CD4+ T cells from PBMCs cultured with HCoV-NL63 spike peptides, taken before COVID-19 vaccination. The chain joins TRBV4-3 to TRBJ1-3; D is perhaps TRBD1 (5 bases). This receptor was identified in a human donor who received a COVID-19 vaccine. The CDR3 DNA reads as TGCGCCAGCAGCCAAGATCCTCAGGGTTTCTCTGGAAACACCATATATTTT. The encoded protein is CASSQDPQGFSGNTIYF.